Presented here are 11 T cell receptor beta chains from one specimen sequenced in a study of blood T cells in healthy people across ages. Then a second PCR, running roughly 7 to 11 cycles, was carried out with a sample-barcoded 5' primer and a J-beta primer mix. TCRdb redid the calling of the 5' RACE reads with MiXCR, one entry per CDR3 protein. The sample holds 1 million to 1.2 million distinct CDR3 sequences, more than 30% seen once. Sequencing input: blood. These receptors were collected from a man between 18 and 29 years old in good health.

This clonotype appeared many times. The chain links TRBV7-2 to TRBJ2-1; weak D call: TRBD2 (5 bases). V shed 1 base and J shed 8 bases, with 15 bases lying between them. This CDR3 contains 15 residues. Germline values: CDR1 SGHTA, CDR2 FQGNSA. CDR3: CASSLDYSSIYEQFF. In nucleotides, the CDR3 is TGTGCCAGCAGCTTAGATTACTCTAGCATCTATGAGCAGTTCTTC.

The chain uses TRBV7-2 and TRBJ2-7; tentative D call: TRBD2 (5 bases). V was pared by 5 bases and J by 5 bases, with 16 bases between. Germline CDR1 and CDR2: SGHTA and FQGNSA. The CDR3 loop spans 14 amino acids. CDR3: CASSVGGRMNEQYF. CDR3 bases: TGTGCCAGCAGCGTAGGAGGTAGAATGAACGAGCAGTACTTC.

The rearrangement links TRBV6-5 to TRBJ2-1; perhaps TRBD1 as D (6 bases). In germline, CDR1 is MNHEY, CDR2 SVGAGI. The CDR3 contains 15 residues. V was pared by 2 bases and J by 2 bases, with 10 bases between. In DNA, the CDR3 is TGTGCCAGCAGTTACGAACAGGGTCCCTACAATGAGCAGTTCTTC. This encodes CASSYEQGPYNEQFF.

The chain joins TRBV7-2 to TRBJ2-3; 10 nucleotides agree with TRBD2. Trimming at V came to 2 bases and at J to 13 bases, leaving 3 bases not matched to a gene. This CDR3 is 12 amino acids long. The V gene's germline CDR1 is SGHTA and CDR2 FQGNSA. For the CDR3, the DNA is TGTGCCAGCAGCTTACTAGCGGGAGAAAAGTATTTT. This codes for CASSLLAGEKYF.

The CDR3 loop is CASSRREYTEAFF. The DNA for the CDR3 is TGTGCCAGCAGTCGAAGGGAGTACACTGAAGCTTTCTTT. The J gene is TRBJ1-1, the V gene TRBV6-5; D is ambiguous. The ends were cut back, 5 bases at V and 3 bases at J, with 10 bases in the middle. Germline assignment: CDR1 MNHEY and CDR2 SVGAGI. The CDR3 is 13 residues long.

In its sample, this clonotype was seen a few times. The chain combines TRBV5-4 with TRBJ2-5; tentatively, D is TRBD2 (6 bases). The CDR3 is 14 residues long. The germline CDR1 and CDR2 sequences are SGHNT and YYREEE (reference sequence). V lost 5 bases and J 0 bases, leaving 11 bases between the germline ends. In DNA form, the CDR3 reads TGTGCCAGCAGTCTGGGACTCCACCAAGAGACCCAGTACTTC. Its protein is CASSLGLHQETQYF.

With respect to this clonotype: This may be a read error: a much more frequent sequence differs by one nucleotide. This chain joins TRBV12-3 or TRBV12-4 and TRBJ2-5; 10 bases line up with TRBD2. The better agreement between TRBJ2-1 and the DNA end casts doubt on the J call. The CDR3 length is 16 residues. The CDR3 loop is CASSPTSGENQETQFF. The CDR3 nucleotides are TGTGCCAGCAGTCCTACTAGCGGGGAAAACCAAGAGACCCAGTTCTTC.

V and J are TRBV9 and TRBJ2-4; TRBD2 might be the D (6 bases). V was trimmed by 4 bases and J by 2 bases, leaving 16 bases between them. Germline values: CDR1 SGDLS, CDR2 YYNGEE. CDR3 length equals 16 residues. CDR3 residues: CASSPRGGATKNIQYF. For the CDR3, the DNA is TGTGCCAGCAGCCCGCGTGGAGGGGCGACCAAAAACATTCAGTACTTC.

The genes are TRBV7-2 and TRBJ2-1; the D gene is possibly TRBD1 (6 bases). The DNA end is more similar to TRBJ2-7, so the J call may be wrong. Germline V CDR1 and CDR2: SGHTA, FQGNSA. There are 16 residues in the CDR3. CDR3 residues: CASIEGGTPSYNEQYF. The CDR3 DNA reads as TGTGCCAGCATCGAGGGTGGGACACCGTCTTACAATGAGCAGTACTTC.

This chain joins TRBV6-2 or TRBV6-3 and TRBJ2-7; 7 nucleotides line up with TRBD1. This CDR3 contains 13 residues. V was clipped by 10 bases and J by 2 bases; unmatched bases: 8. Germline V lookup: CDR1 MNHEY, CDR2 SVGEGT. The CDR3 is CATETGTTYEQYF. The CDR3 DNA reads as TGTGCCACCGAGACAGGGACGACCTACGAGCAGTACTTC.

The J gene is TRBJ2-1, the V gene TRBV6-1; 10 positions agree with TRBD2. V shed 5 bases and J 1 base; nucleotides not matched to a gene: 8. Germline V lookup: CDR1 MNHNS, CDR2 SASEGT. This CDR3 region has 17 residues. CDR3 sequence: CASSPSLAGVSYNEQFF. The CDR3 bases are TGTGCCAGCAGTCCGTCTCTAGCGGGGGTATCCTACAATGAGCAGTTCTTC.